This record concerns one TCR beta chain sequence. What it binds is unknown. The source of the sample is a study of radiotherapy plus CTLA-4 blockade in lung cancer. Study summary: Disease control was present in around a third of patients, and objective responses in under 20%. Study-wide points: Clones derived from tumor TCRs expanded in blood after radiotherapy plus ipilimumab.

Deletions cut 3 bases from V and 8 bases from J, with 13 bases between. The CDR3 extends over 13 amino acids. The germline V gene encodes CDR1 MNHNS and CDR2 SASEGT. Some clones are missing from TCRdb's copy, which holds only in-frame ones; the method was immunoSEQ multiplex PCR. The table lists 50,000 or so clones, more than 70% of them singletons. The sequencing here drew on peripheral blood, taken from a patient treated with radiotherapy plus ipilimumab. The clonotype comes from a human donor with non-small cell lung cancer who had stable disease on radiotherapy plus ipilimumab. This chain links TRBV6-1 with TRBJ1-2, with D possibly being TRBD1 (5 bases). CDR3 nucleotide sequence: TGTGCCAGCAGTGACCCAGGGCCTTGGGGCTACACCTTC. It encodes CASSDPGPWGYTF.